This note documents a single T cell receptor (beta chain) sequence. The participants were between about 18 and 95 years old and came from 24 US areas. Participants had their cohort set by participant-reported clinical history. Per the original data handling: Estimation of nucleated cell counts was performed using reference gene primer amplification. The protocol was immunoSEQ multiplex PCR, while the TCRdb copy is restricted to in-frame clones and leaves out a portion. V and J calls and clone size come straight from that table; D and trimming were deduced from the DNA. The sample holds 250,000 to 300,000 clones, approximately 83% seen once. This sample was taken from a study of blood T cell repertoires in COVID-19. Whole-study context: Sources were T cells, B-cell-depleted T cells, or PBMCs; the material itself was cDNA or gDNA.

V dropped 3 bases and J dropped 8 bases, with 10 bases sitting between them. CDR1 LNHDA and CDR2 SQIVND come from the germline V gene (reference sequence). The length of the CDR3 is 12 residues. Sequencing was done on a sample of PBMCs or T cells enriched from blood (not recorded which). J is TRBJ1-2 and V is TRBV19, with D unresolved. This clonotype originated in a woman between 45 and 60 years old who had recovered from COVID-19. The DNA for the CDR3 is TGTGCCAGTAGTATGGATGACGGGGGCTACACCTTC. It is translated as CASSMDDGGYTF.